This T cell receptor beta chain came from a study of blood T cell repertoires in COVID-19. Background on the study: There were acute and convalescent COVID-19 samples, and they came from the United States, Italy and Spain. In each case, the material was cDNA or gDNA derived from T cells, B-cell-depleted T cells, or PBMCs.

Germline V lookup: CDR1 SGDLS, CDR2 YYNGEE. The CDR3 has 19 amino acids. V lost 5 bases to trimming and J lost 1 base, with 25 bases between them. In the original processing: Reference gene primer amplification in the assay estimated nucleated cell counts. TCRdb's table, derived via immunoSEQ multiplex PCR, lists solely in-frame clones and lacks some. D and trimming were read from the DNA, whereas the V and J calls and clone size are those reported in that table. The sample includes 130,000 to 150,000 clones, about 90% seen only once; the top ten take 1.7%. V is TRBV9 and J is TRBJ2-1; D is possibly TRBD2 (6 bases). The clonotype originates from a woman in her forties or fifties with acute or convalescent COVID-19. Sequencing input: peripheral blood. The CDR3 DNA sequence: TGTGCCAGCAGGGGCCCGATCGCGGAGGGCAAGGGGTCCTACAATGAGCAGTTCTTC. Translated, it gives CASRGPIAEGKGSYNEQFF.